This TCR beta chain was profiled in a study of blood T cell repertoires in COVID-19. The overall study: Whether acute or convalescent, the COVID-19 samples came from the United States, Italy and Spain.

Ages ranged from about 18 to 89 years, with residence in 24 US areas. Assignment of participants to cohorts was predicated upon participant-reported clinical history. This clone was seen many times. In the authors' methods: Using reference gene primer amplification, nucleated cell counts were estimated. The table came from immunoSEQ multiplex PCR; TCRdb's copy has only in-frame clones and leaves some out. V and J calls and clone size follow that table, whereas D and trimming were derived from the DNA. In the table there are under 200,000 clones, roughly 80% of which are singletons. V gave up 7 bases and J gave up 2 bases, with 13 bases separating them. CDR1 MDHEN and CDR2 SYDVKM come from the germline V gene. CDR3 size: 14 residues.

The chain carries TRBV28 and TRBJ2-3; weak D call: TRBD2 (6 bases). The sequencing input was PBMCs or T cells enriched from blood (not recorded which). The source is a man aged 50 or older who had recovered from COVID-19. The CDR3 sequence is CASKSQRATDTQYF. CDR3 bases: TGTGCCAGCAAGTCGCAGCGGGCCACAGATACGCAGTATTTT.